The sequence of this TCR beta chain was determined in a study of blood T cell repertoires in COVID-19. Turning to the study itself: COVID-19 samples from acute and convalescent phases originated in the United States, Italy and Spain.

Germline V gives CDR1 SGHNT, CDR2 YYREEE (reference sequence). This CDR3 has 15 amino acids. Trimming removed 4 bases from V and 4 bases from J; junction bases left unmatched: 8. This table comes from immunoSEQ multiplex PCR, and its TCRdb copy is limited to in-frame clones, with some not included. The repertoire holds under 450,000 clones, around 87% seen once, with approximately 1.3% in the top ten. Cohort allocation depended upon clinical history that participants reported. This sequence was found in a young man who had recovered from COVID-19. Input material: PBMCs or T cells enriched from blood (not recorded which). The chain links TRBV5-4 to TRBJ2-1; TRBD1 agrees at 7 bases. DNA of the CDR3: TGTGCCAGCAGCCGGGACAGCCAGTTTTACAATGAGCAGTTCTTC. Translation gives CASSRDSQFYNEQFF.